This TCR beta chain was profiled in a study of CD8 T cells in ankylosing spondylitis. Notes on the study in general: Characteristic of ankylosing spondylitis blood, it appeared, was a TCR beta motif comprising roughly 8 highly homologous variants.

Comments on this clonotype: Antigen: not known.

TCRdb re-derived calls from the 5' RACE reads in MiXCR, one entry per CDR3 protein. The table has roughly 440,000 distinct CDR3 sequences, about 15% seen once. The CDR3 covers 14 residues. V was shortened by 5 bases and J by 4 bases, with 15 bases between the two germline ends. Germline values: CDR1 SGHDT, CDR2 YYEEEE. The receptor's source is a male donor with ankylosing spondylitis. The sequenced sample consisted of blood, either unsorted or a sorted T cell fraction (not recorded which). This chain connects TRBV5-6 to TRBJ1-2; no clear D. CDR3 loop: CASREDRGSYGYTF. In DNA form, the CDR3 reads TGTGCCAGCAGAGAGGACCGAGGCAGCTATGGCTACACCTTC.